A selection of T cell receptor beta chains follows, all from one sample in a study of T cell responses to AZD1222 COVID-19 vaccine. TCRdb's copy holds only in-frame clones and misses some; the assay was immunoSEQ multiplex PCR. Of 80,000 to 90,000 clones listed, approximately 87% were seen once; the top ten hold roughly 4.7%. The sequenced sample was peripheral blood, obtained on day 0 of MenACWY control vaccination. Receptor source: an adult in good health. Each CDR3 is given without its conserved first and last residue. Each record gives: V gene, J gene, CDR3 protein.

TRBV7-9	TRBJ2-1	ASSQTGLVDEQF
TRBV5-5	TRBJ1-1	ASARLEMNTEAF
TRBV28	TRBJ1-2	ASSSMVDRGYT
TRBV4-3	TRBJ2-7	ASSLRKGGYEQY
TRBV19	TRBJ2-1	ASSTSDRSTYNEQF
TRBV6-5	TRBJ1-5	ASRKLQGGGQPQH
TRBV7-2	TRBJ1-5	ASSFWASTGGGNQPQH
TRBV19	TRBJ2-5	ASSVGTSGSGWWQETQY
TRBV24-1	TRBJ1-2	ATSDSNYGYT
TRBV10-3	TRBJ1-3	AISGQELSGNTIY
TRBV21-1	TRBJ2-6	ASTDRDFGCNVLT
TRBV7-9	TRBJ1-1	ASSATAVGEAF
TRBV28	TRBJ2-2	ASSLVGRDTGELF
TRBV5-6	TRBJ1-5	ASSFQQSNQPQH
TRBV4-2	TRBJ2-5	ASSQGTSTIGETQY
TRBV5-1	TRBJ1-6	ASSLARGSPLH
TRBV6-1	TRBJ1-1	ASREGALNTEAF
TRBV5-4	TRBJ1-6	ASSTSGGRGSPLH
TRBV5-4	TRBJ2-7	ASTPRGGFGGEQY
TRBV18	TRBJ2-5	ASSPRSGSGVGETQY
TRBV30	TRBJ1-5	AWSVREEQPQH
TRBV4-3	TRBJ1-5	ASSQEHRVQPQH
TRBV28	TRBJ1-4	ASSQTVTNEKLF
TRBV3-1/TRBV3-2	TRBJ1-3	ASSQVFIGNTIY
TRBV20-1	TRBJ1-2	SADLNYGYT
TRBV30	TRBJ2-5	AWSPGTQY
TRBV30	TRBJ1-2	AWSLQGNYGYT
TRBV24-1	TRBJ2-3	ATSDLRTLPPDTQY
TRBV9	TRBJ2-1	ASSVGSSLAGAYNEQF
TRBV28	TRBJ1-4	ASSLGEKLF
TRBV4-1	TRBJ2-2	ASSQEAIRAPGELF
TRBV27	TRBJ1-2	ASSLRDRDGYT
TRBV6-5	TRBJ2-2	ASSYSDINTGELF
TRBV6-6	TRBJ2-1	ASSSLRNEQF
TRBV5-5	TRBJ2-7	ASSLFSGPSYEQY
TRBV5-6	TRBJ2-1	ASSSYFLQGASYNEQF
TRBV11-2	TRBJ1-2	ASSLGAEGEGYT
TRBV28	TRBJ1-2	ASRFRDYGYT
TRBV7-3	TRBJ2-3	ASSSSPGEADTQY
TRBV3-1/TRBV3-2	TRBJ1-5	ASSPRQGFQPQH
TRBV11-1	TRBJ1-1	ASSRTVNTEAF
TRBV5-5	TRBJ2-5	ASSLRTGLILAGPETQY
TRBV5-5	TRBJ2-7	ASSLGGMSRNSYEQY
TRBV28	TRBJ1-4	ASSSPGEVREKLF